A single sample gave rise to the 27 T cell receptor beta chains below, sequenced in a study of cytomegalovirus exposure and HLA in healthy donors. The primer mix had 60 Vbeta and 13 Jbeta primers. TCRdb's table, derived via immunoSEQ multiplex PCR, lists solely in-frame clones and lacks some. The repertoire includes 100,000 to 150,000 clones, roughly 78% of them detected once, and roughly a tenth sits in the top ten. The sample taken for sequencing was PBMCs. The origin of the receptors is a young man in good health and CMV-seropositive.

This chain connects TRBV18 to TRBJ2-7; perhaps TRBD2 as D (5 bases). V lost 3 bases to trimming and J lost 3 bases, with 12 bases between them. The CDR3 length is 14 residues. CDR1 is KGHSH, CDR2 LQKENI, per germline. The CDR3 nucleotides are TGTGCCAGCTCACCCACTACCAGCGGCTACGAGCAGTACTTC. Translated: CASSPTTSGYEQYF.

The chain links TRBV7-6 to TRBJ2-1; 9 positions agree with TRBD1. Looked up from germline, CDR1 is SGHVS and CDR2 is FNYEAQ. The CDR3 contains 15 residues. V shed 5 bases, J shed 4 bases, and the junction held 6 bases outside the gene matches. The CDR3 is CASSLDRGGYNEQFF. The DNA of the CDR3 is TGTGCCAGCAGCCTGGACAGGGGAGGTTACAATGAGCAGTTCTTC.

The chain carries TRBV7-8 and TRBJ1-1, with D possibly TRBD1 on 6 matching bases. The CDR3 is 18 residues long. Germline V CDR1 and CDR2: SGHVS, FQNEAQ. The V end was cut by 0 bases, the J end by 5 bases, with 22 bases between. For the CDR3, the DNA is TGTGCCAGCAGCTTAGCTACAGGGACGTTAAACTCTCGGACTGAAGCTTTCTTT. Protein product: CASSLATGTLNSRTEAFF.

The chain employs TRBV6-1 and TRBJ2-5; 7 bases agree with TRBD2. J was trimmed by 4 bases and V by 10 bases; bases with no gene match: 9. CDR1 and CDR2 (germline): MNHNS, SASEGT. The CDR3 contains 13 residues. CDR3 amino acids: CAIQSGGRETQYF. Here the CDR3 DNA reads TGTGCCATCCAATCGGGGGGAAGAGAGACCCAGTACTTC.

V and J are TRBV5-1 and TRBJ1-4; D is undetermined. The CDR3 totals 14 residues. Trimming left V 3 bases short and J 0 bases short, with 6 bases between. The V gene's germline CDR1 is SGHRS and CDR2 YFSETQ. The DNA for the CDR3 is TGCGCCAGCAGCTCGCAGGCAACTAATGAAAAACTGTTTTTT. It specifies CASSSQATNEKLFF.

The chain couples TRBV9 to TRBJ2-1; TRBD2 aligns across 12 bases. The CDR3 sequence is 15 residues long. The ends lost 1 base at V and 5 bases at J; junction bases unmatched: 1. Germline V gene lookup returns CDR1 SGDLS and CDR2 YYNGEE. The CDR3 DNA reads as TGTGCCAGCAGCGTAAGGACTAGCGGGAACAATGAGCAGTTCTTC. This gives the protein CASSVRTSGNNEQFF.

The chain employs TRBV5-6 and TRBJ2-7; D is undetermined. The germline V gene encodes CDR1 SGHDT and CDR2 YYEEEE. The CDR3 loop spans 11 amino acids. The V end lost 3 bases, the J end lost 3 bases, and 4 bases lay between the germline ends. Here the CDR3 reads CASSSLYEQYF. For the CDR3, the DNA is TGTGCCAGCAGCTCCCTCTACGAGCAGTACTTC.

The rearrangement joins TRBV15 to TRBJ1-1, with D uncertain. The germline V gene encodes CDR1 LNHNV and CDR2 YYDKDF (reference sequence). The CDR3 has 14 residues. Trimming took 0 bases from V and 4 from J, leaving 9 bases between them. The DNA for the CDR3 is TGTGCCACCAGCAGAGATTTGGCGGCCACTGAAGCTTTCTTT. It is translated as CATSRDLAATEAFF.

J is TRBJ2-5 and V is TRBV9, with 12 nucleotides matching TRBD2. Trimming took 3 bases from V and 3 from J; bases not matched to a gene: 6. Germline V gene sequence: CDR1 SGDLS, CDR2 YYNGEE. This CDR3 spans 16 amino acids. CDR3 region: CASSATSGRRKETQYF. As DNA, the CDR3 is TGTGCCAGCAGCGCTACTAGCGGGAGGAGGAAAGAGACCCAGTACTTC.

This sequence joins TRBV4-2 and TRBJ2-3; 7 positions match TRBD2. This CDR3 has 14 amino acids. Germline V gives CDR1 LGHNA, CDR2 YNFKEQ. Unmatched junction bases numbered 3, after V lost 4 bases and J lost 2 bases. This CDR3 reads CASSPGRTTDTQYF. For the CDR3, the DNA is TGTGCCAGCAGCCCCGGGAGGACCACAGATACGCAGTATTTT.

The V call is TRBV9, the J call TRBJ2-1; TRBD2 matches at 12 bases. V lost 4 bases to trimming and J lost 7 bases; unmatched junction nucleotides: 6. This CDR3 contains 15 residues. Germline lookup yields CDR1 SGDLS and CDR2 YYNGEE. The CDR3 reads CASSTSGGTGNEQFF. CDR3 sequence (DNA): TGTGCCAGCAGCACTAGCGGGGGGACTGGGAATGAGCAGTTCTTC.

This clone came up once. This sequence joins TRBV7-2 and TRBJ1-5, with a weak D call TRBD1 (5 bases). Trimming cost V 3 bases and J 4 bases, with 13 bases left between them. Germline loops: CDR1 SGHTA, CDR2 FQGNSA. This CDR3 region has 15 residues. The CDR3 DNA reads TGTGCCAGCAGCTTCCAGGGTGTGATGAATCAGCCCCAGCATTTT. Translation gives CASSFQGVMNQPQHF.

This CDR3 is CASSLQRGGKNIQYF. The CDR3 DNA follows: TGTGCCAGCAGTTTACAAAGGGGTGGCAAAAACATTCAGTACTTC. The V gene is TRBV27, the J gene TRBJ2-4, with D perhaps matching TRBD1 (5 bases). Germline values: CDR1 MNHEY, CDR2 SMNVEV (reference sequence). The CDR3 runs to 15 residues. Trimming left V 2 bases short and J 3 bases short, with 11 bases between.

V is TRBV27 and J is TRBJ1-1; perhaps TRBD1 as D (6 bases). V was pared by 7 bases and J by 5 bases, with 14 bases between. This CDR3 has 13 residues. Looked up from germline, CDR1 is MNHEY and CDR2 is SMNVEV (reference sequence). CDR3 region: CASTSTGRTEAFF. CDR3 coding DNA: TGTGCCAGCACCTCTACAGGGAGAACTGAAGCTTTCTTT.

The rearrangement joins TRBV30 to TRBJ2-1, with D uncertain. Germline V lookup: CDR1 GTSNPN, CDR2 SVGIG (reference sequence). The germline V and J ends were trimmed by 3 bases and 8 bases, with 11 bases remaining between them. The CDR3 consists of 12 residues. Here the CDR3 DNA reads TGTGCCTGGAGCCGGCGGCTGGATGAGCAGTTCTTC. This sequence encodes CAWSRRLDEQFF.

This chain uses TRBV2 with TRBJ2-7; TRBD2 agrees at 10 bases. CDR1 and CDR2 (germline): SNHLY, FYNNEI. V dropped 3 bases and J dropped 3; count of bases not matched to a gene: 8. This CDR3 has 16 amino acids. CDR3 in amino acids: CASSESSGSESYEQYF. In DNA, the CDR3 is TGTGCCAGCAGTGAGTCTAGCGGGAGCGAAAGCTACGAGCAGTACTTC. Full variable domain (remainder filled in from reference TRBV2 and TRBJ2-7): EPEVTQTPSHQVTQMGQEVILRCVPISNHLYFYWYRQILGQKVEFLVSFYNNEISEKSEIFDDQFSVERPDGSNFTLKIRSTKLEDSAMYFCASSESSGSESYEQYFGPGTRLTVT.

This rearrangement joins TRBV5-5 to TRBJ2-2, with TRBD1 as a possible D gene (6 bases). This CDR3 region has 15 residues. The ends were cut back, 1 base at V and 1 base at J, with 8 bases in the middle. Germline V lookup: CDR1 SGHKS, CDR2 YYEKEE (reference sequence). The CDR3 here is CASSLRGMNTGELFF. The CDR3 DNA reads as TGTGCCAGCAGCTTGAGGGGGATGAACACCGGGGAGCTGTTTTTT.

The chain is built from TRBV28 and TRBJ1-5; D gene unclear. The ends were cut back, 6 bases at V and 4 bases at J, with 13 bases in the middle. This CDR3 contains 14 residues. Germline CDR1 and CDR2: MDHEN and SYDVKM. CDR3 sequence reads: CASSRRIENQPQHF. CDR3 nucleotides: TGTGCCAGCAGCCGTCGTATAGAGAATCAGCCCCAGCATTTT.

This clone was seen once. This chain joins TRBV7-9 and TRBJ1-4; 7 nucleotides line up with TRBD1. Germline V gives CDR1 SEHNR, CDR2 FQNEAQ (reference sequence). There are 15 residues in the CDR3. The V gene end was trimmed by 8 bases and the J gene end by 4 bases; junction bases not matched to a gene: 10. CDR3 amino acids: CASSLTGANNEKLFF. CDR3 nucleotide sequence: TGTGCCAGCTCCCTAACAGGGGCAAATAATGAAAAACTGTTTTTT. Full variable domain (outside the CDR3, taken from reference TRBV7-9 and TRBJ1-4): DTGVSQNPRHKITKRGQNVTFRCDPISEHNRLYWYRQTLGQGPEFLTYFQNEAQLEKSRLLSDRFSAERPKGSFSTLEIQRTEQGDSAMYLCASSLTGANNEKLFFGSGTQLSVL.

V and J are TRBV4-1 and TRBJ2-7, with 9 nucleotides matching TRBD1. This CDR3 is built from 16 residues. Unmatched junction bases numbered 11, after V lost 3 bases and J lost 5 bases. Germline V gene data show CDR1 as MGHRA and CDR2 as YSYEKL. The CDR3 DNA is TGCGCCAGCAGCCAGTACCCGGGACAGGGCGTTGACGAGCAGTACTTC. Amino acids: CASSQYPGQGVDEQYF.

This clone has more than one count but fewer than ten. The V call is TRBV2, the J call TRBJ1-2; D remains ambiguous. V lost 7 bases, J lost 4 bases, and 16 bases lay in between. This CDR3 has 14 residues. Looked up from germline, CDR1 is SNHLY and CDR2 is FYNNEI. The CDR3 sequence: CASTSQVGSYGYTF. The CDR3 DNA sequence: TGTGCCAGCACCTCCCAGGTTGGGTCCTATGGCTACACCTTC.

This sequence joins TRBV27 and TRBJ1-4; 7 nucleotides agree with TRBD1. The trim removed 6 bases at V and 5 bases at J, leaving 15 bases unmatched. The CDR3 spans 17 residues. Germline V gene data show CDR1 as MNHEY and CDR2 as SMNVEV (reference sequence). CDR3 loop: CASRVTGLGQQNEKLFF. The CDR3 coding sequence is TGTGCCAGCAGGGTGACAGGGCTAGGTCAGCAGAATGAAAAACTGTTTTTT.

This clone came up a few times. The chain recombines TRBV5-4 with TRBJ2-1, with D hard to call. Germline V gene data show CDR1 as SGHNT and CDR2 as YYREEE (reference sequence). V lost 5 bases and J lost 0, with 12 bases in between. CDR3 length equals 15 residues. CDR3 in amino acids: CASSSTSPSYNEQFF. CDR3 DNA: TGTGCCAGCAGTTCTACCTCCCCCTCCTACAATGAGCAGTTCTTC.

V usage is TRBV6-6 and J usage is TRBJ1-4; 8 positions agree with TRBD1. The CDR3 length is 16 residues. CDR1 is MNHNY, CDR2 SVGAGI, per germline (reference sequence). The ends lost 5 bases at V and 0 bases at J; junction bases unmatched: 5. In nucleotides, the CDR3 is TGTGCCAGCAGTACCGGACAGGGAACAACTAATGAAAAACTGTTTTTT. This encodes CASSTGQGTTNEKLFF.

This rearrangement joins TRBV30 to TRBJ2-2; weak D call: TRBD2 (7 bases). The CDR3 spans 13 residues. CDR1 GTSNPN and CDR2 SVGIG come from the germline V gene (reference sequence). Deletions cut 4 bases from V and 7 bases from J, with 13 bases between. The CDR3 loop reads CAWNRGAGGELFF. The CDR3 bases are TGTGCCTGGAATCGGGGGGCGGGCGGGGAGCTGTTTTTT. Full variable domain (remainder filled in from reference TRBV30 and TRBJ2-2): SQTIHQWPATLVQPVGSPLSLECTVEGTSNPNLYWYRQAAGRGLQLLFYSVGIGQISSEVPQNLSASRPQDRQFILSSKKLLLSDSGFYLCAWNRGAGGELFFGEGSRLTVL.

This clone was counted between two and nine times. Germline and junction disagree at one end, which may indicate a read error. The V and J genes are TRBV19 and TRBJ1-5; D uncertain. The CDR3 sequence is 16 residues long. CDR1 and CDR2 from the germline V gene are LNHDA and SQIVND (reference sequence). CDR3 DNA: TGTGCCAGTAAAGTAGGCAGAGCCTCTAGCAGTCAGCCCCAGCATTTT. It translates to CASKVGRASSSQPQHF.

V usage is TRBV4-3 and J usage is TRBJ2-1, with 9 bases lining up with TRBD2. CDR1 is LGHNA and CDR2 is YSLEER in the germline V gene. Losses at the gene ends were 1 base for V and 1 base for J; bases not matched to a gene: 8. The length of the CDR3 is 18 residues. The CDR3 DNA is TGCGCCAGCAGCCAAGGCCTAGCGGGGAGGGAATCCTACAATGAGCAGTTCTTC. Translated: CASSQGLAGRESYNEQFF.